The 27 T cell receptor beta chains below come from one sample, sequenced in a study of monozygotic twins with cystic fibrosis. The protocol was immunoSEQ multiplex PCR, while the TCRdb copy is restricted to in-frame clones and leaves out a portion. This sample has around 25,000 clones, with roughly 97% found just once. Material: blood. The receptors here all came from a girl aged 2-10 years with cystic fibrosis.

The gene calls are TRBV14 and TRBJ1-2, with TRBD1 matching over 7 bases. The CDR3 contains 12 residues. CDR1 and CDR2 (germline): SGHDN, FVKESK. V shed 8 bases, J shed 7 bases, and the junction held 7 bases outside the gene matches. For the CDR3, the DNA is TGTGCCAGCCAGACAGGGAGGAGTGGCTACACCTTC. It translates to CASQTGRSGYTF.

This clone was picked up one time. V gene TRBV6-4 combines with J gene TRBJ2-4, with 8 bases fitting TRBD2. Germline V gene sequence: CDR1 MRHNA, CDR2 SNTAGT. Trimming took 0 bases from V and 2 from J; bases not matched to a gene: 6. The CDR3 is 17 amino acids. In nucleotides, the CDR3 is TGTGCCAGCAGTGACTCTAGGAGCGGGAGAACCAAAAACATTCAGTACTTC. It is translated as CASSDSRSGRTKNIQYF.

This chain connects TRBV4-2 to TRBJ2-2; unclear D gene. Germline-derived CDR1 and CDR2 are LGHNA and YNFKEQ. V dropped 5 bases and J dropped 0 bases, with 1 base sitting between them. The CDR3 has 12 residues. The CDR3 DNA follows: TGTGCCAGCAGCTCGAACACCGGGGAGCTGTTTTTT. Protein product: CASSSNTGELFF.

The genes are TRBV27 and TRBJ2-5; D unresolved. CDR1 is MNHEY and CDR2 is SMNVEV in the germline V gene (reference sequence). The V and J ends lost 5 bases and 1 base respectively, with 11 bases between them. This CDR3 is built from 14 residues. CDR3 DNA sequence: TGTGCCAGCAGTCGATTGGGCCCCCAAGAGACCCAGTACTTC. This sequence encodes CASSRLGPQETQYF.

This clone was found once. V usage is TRBV10-3 and J usage is TRBJ2-1; perhaps D is TRBD1 or TRBD2 (6 bases each). The CDR3 totals 14 residues. With 4 bases removed from V and 9 bases from J, the gap between germline ends came to 16 bases. Germline CDR1 ENHRY, CDR2 SYGVKD. CDR3 sequence: CAISGQEGGAEQFF. CDR3 DNA: TGTGCCATCAGTGGCCAGGAGGGGGGCGCTGAGCAGTTCTTC.

The V call is TRBV27, the J call TRBJ2-7; 14 bases are shared with TRBD2. The germline V gene has CDR1 MNHEY and CDR2 SMNVEV (reference sequence). The junction had 14 bases not matched to a gene; V was cut back by 5 bases and J by 2 bases. The CDR3 is made up of 19 amino acids. DNA of the CDR3: TGTGCCAGCAGTACCGGACGTGGGACTAGCGGGAGACGGGCCTACGAGCAGTACTTC. Amino acids: CASSTGRGTSGRRAYEQYF.

This clone has a handful of counts. The rearrangement joins TRBV19 to TRBJ2-7; D is perhaps TRBD1 or TRBD2 (5 bases each). Germline lookup yields CDR1 LNHDA and CDR2 SQIVND (reference sequence). This CDR3 comprises 14 residues. Trimming took 5 bases from V and 2 from J, leaving 13 bases between them. In DNA form, the CDR3 reads TGTGCCAGTAGTCTCGGGACCGAAACCTACGAGCAGTACTTC. It yields the protein CASSLGTETYEQYF.

The chain has TRBV27 and TRBJ2-7; D unclear. In germline, CDR1 is MNHEY, CDR2 SMNVEV (reference sequence). The CDR3 contains 14 residues. Trimming shortened V by 2 bases and J by 1 base, and 9 bases separated the two germline ends. This chain's CDR3 is CASSLRDGSYEQYF. The CDR3 DNA reads TGTGCCAGCAGTTTAAGGGATGGGTCCTACGAGCAGTACTTC.

The gene calls are TRBV5-1 and TRBJ2-3; D gene ambiguous. Germline V lookup: CDR1 SGHRS, CDR2 YFSETQ. The CDR3 has 12 residues. The V end was cut by 0 bases, the J end by 4 bases, with 3 bases between. This CDR3 is CASSLEADTQYF. The CDR3 DNA reads as TGCGCCAGCAGCTTGGAGGCAGATACGCAGTATTTT.

The V and J genes are TRBV13 and TRBJ2-7, with TRBD1 as a possible D gene (6 bases). Germline CDR1 PRHDT, CDR2 FYEKMQ (reference sequence). The CDR3 contains 16 residues. Trimming removed 4 bases at V and 10 bases at J, with 26 bases between. CDR3 nucleotides: TGTGCCAGCAGCTACACCCCCAGGGGATCACCCCCGGCACAGTACTTC. Residues: CASSYTPRGSPPAQYF.

This clone was found once. Written as DNA, the CDR3 is TGCAGCGTTGAGTGGACAGGGGTTCGCAATCAGCCCCAGCATTTT. Translating gives CSVEWTGVRNQPQHF. The rearrangement links TRBV29-1 to TRBJ1-5; TRBD1 matches 9 bases. Losses at the gene ends were 3 bases for V and 2 bases for J; bases not matched to a gene: 5. Germline V gene lookup returns CDR1 SQVTM and CDR2 ANQGSEA. This CDR3 contains 15 residues.

The chain recombines TRBV9 with TRBJ1-2, with 7 bases matching TRBD1. Per the germline V gene, CDR1 is SGDLS and CDR2 is YYNGEE. CDR3 size: 17 residues. The J segment lost 8 bases and the V segment lost 4 bases, leaving 20 bases of the junction unmatched. The CDR3 spells CASSLGSQGSRAGGYTF. The CDR3, as DNA: TGTGCCAGCAGCCTAGGGTCACAGGGGAGTCGCGCTGGGGGCTACACCTTC.

The chain recombines TRBV5-1 with TRBJ2-3; 7 nucleotides line up with TRBD2. The trim removed 0 bases at V and 4 bases at J, leaving 2 bases unmatched. CDR1 SGHRS and CDR2 YFSETQ come from the germline V gene. The CDR3 has 14 amino acids. The CDR3 DNA follows: TGCGCCAGCAGCTTGGGCGGGAGCCCAGATACGCAGTATTTT. Encoded protein: CASSLGGSPDTQYF.

This chain links TRBV5-1 with TRBJ2-7; no reliable D call. The germline CDR1 and CDR2 sequences are SGHRS and YFSETQ. V lost 1 base to trimming and J lost 2 bases, with 13 bases between them. The CDR3 runs 15 residues. The CDR3 loop reads CASSLTRTNTYEQYF. The DNA of the CDR3 is TGCGCCAGCAGCTTGACGCGAACAAACACCTACGAGCAGTACTTC.

This chain joins TRBV5-6 and TRBJ1-2, with D tentatively TRBD1 (5 bases). This CDR3 comprises 17 residues. V was shortened by 4 bases and J by 0 bases, with 19 bases between the two germline ends. CDR1 is SGHDT, CDR2 YYEEEE, per germline. CDR3 nucleotide sequence: TGTGCCAGCAGCCCCCGGGACCCCATACCCTCTAACTATGGCTACACCTTC. Its translation: CASSPRDPIPSNYGYTF.

The V gene is TRBV6-5, the J gene TRBJ1-1, with D possibly matching TRBD1 (6 bases). CDR3 length: 14 amino acids. Germline values: CDR1 MNHEY, CDR2 SVGAGI. V was clipped by 6 bases and J by 0 bases, with 11 bases between them. The CDR3 loop is CASSWGGLNTEAFF. CDR3 bases: TGTGCCAGCAGCTGGGGGGGCCTGAACACTGAAGCTTTCTTT.

This chain connects TRBV7-9 to TRBJ2-1; D is unresolved. Germline-derived CDR1 and CDR2 are SEHNR and FQNEAQ (reference sequence). V was clipped by 1 base and J by 8 bases, with 12 bases between them. The CDR3 is 14 residues long. CDR3: CASSLDPGFDEQFF. CDR3 sequence (DNA): TGTGCCAGCAGCTTAGATCCTGGTTTCGATGAGCAGTTCTTC.

The chain recombines TRBV7-9 with TRBJ1-1; a possible D gene is TRBD1 (6 bases). Germline CDR1 is SEHNR and CDR2 is FQNEAQ (reference sequence). V was pared by 3 bases and J by 4 bases, with 12 bases between. This CDR3 region has 14 residues. Written as DNA, the CDR3 is TGTGCCAGCAGCTTTCAGGGGTTTAGCACTGAAGCTTTCTTT. It yields the protein CASSFQGFSTEAFF.

The V call is TRBV7-9, the J call TRBJ2-7; 8 positions match TRBD1. The V gene's germline CDR1 is SEHNR and CDR2 FQNEAQ (reference sequence). V shed 2 bases, J shed 5 bases, and the junction held 20 bases outside the gene matches. This CDR3 has 19 amino acids. CDR3 in DNA: TGTGCCAGCAGCTTATTTTCCAGGGGGCAACGGGAGTTGTTCAACGAGCAGTACTTC. This encodes CASSLFSRGQRELFNEQYF.

This clone was observed a single time. The V call is TRBV6-6, the J call TRBJ1-6; D unclear. Trimming removed 8 bases from V and 9 bases from J, with 20 bases in between. Germline V gene sequence: CDR1 MNHNY, CDR2 SVGAGI (reference sequence). The CDR3 runs to 15 residues. Here the CDR3 DNA reads TGTGCCAGCCGGCTTGGACCCCTGGGAGGTTCACCCCTCCACTTT. As protein: CASRLGPLGGSPLHF.

The V and J genes are TRBV7-2 and TRBJ2-4; weak D call: TRBD1 (6 bases). This CDR3 has 16 residues. Between the trimmed V and J ends, which lost 1 base and 0 bases, there was a span of 10 bases. From germline, CDR1 is SGHTA and CDR2 FQGNSA. This CDR3 reads CASSLVATGAKNIQYF. The CDR3 DNA follows: TGTGCCAGCAGCTTAGTGGCGACAGGAGCCAAAAACATTCAGTACTTC.

This clone was seen a handful of times. The V and J genes are TRBV7-6 and TRBJ2-7; D ambiguous. The CDR3 runs to 15 residues. CDR1 is SGHVS, CDR2 FNYEAQ, per germline. Trimming removed 0 bases at V and 2 bases at J, with 11 bases between. CDR3 residues: CASSLAPGSTYEQYF. CDR3 in DNA: TGTGCCAGCAGCTTAGCCCCCGGGTCGACCTACGAGCAGTACTTC.

The rearrangement links TRBV2 to TRBJ2-1; TRBD2 agrees at 10 bases. This CDR3 contains 15 residues. CDR1 and CDR2 (germline): SNHLY, FYNNEI. Trimming took 7 bases from V and 4 from J; bases not matched to a gene: 7. The CDR3 reads CASKGGTSAYNEQFF. The CDR3, as DNA: TGTGCCAGCAAGGGGGGGACTAGCGCGTACAATGAGCAGTTCTTC.

V gene TRBV27 combines with J gene TRBJ1-2; no firm D call. CDR3 length: 13 residues. Between the trimmed V and J ends, which lost 6 bases and 6 bases, there was a span of 14 bases. Germline V lookup: CDR1 MNHEY, CDR2 SMNVEV (reference sequence). The CDR3 DNA follows: TGTGCCAGCAGCGGACGCCCTGGGGATGGCTACACCTTC. Amino acids: CASSGRPGDGYTF.

This chain joins TRBV29-1 and TRBJ2-1; TRBD1 or TRBD2 may be the D gene (6 bases each). The germline gives CDR1 SQVTM, CDR2 ANQGSEA. The CDR3 sequence is 12 residues long. V lost 4 bases and J 8 bases, leaving 12 bases between the germline ends. The CDR3 is CSVGGPSDEQFF. As DNA, the CDR3 is TGCAGCGTTGGGGGGCCTAGCGATGAGCAGTTCTTC.

The chain joins TRBV30 to TRBJ2-1; 7 bases match TRBD2. V trimming: 2 bases; J trimming: 5 bases; junction bases outside the gene matches: 3. CDR3 length: 13 residues. Germline loops: CDR1 GTSNPN, CDR2 SVGIG (reference sequence). CDR3 coding DNA: TGTGCCTGGAGTAGCGGGATTAACAATGAGCAGTTCTTC. Protein sequence: CAWSSGINNEQFF.

J is TRBJ2-3 and V is TRBV6-5, with D possibly being TRBD1 or TRBD2 (5 bases each). V was shortened by 6 bases and J by 3 bases, with 16 bases between the two germline ends. Germline lookup yields CDR1 MNHEY and CDR2 SVGAGI. The CDR3 loop spans 15 amino acids. CDR3 residues: CASSLRGQGTDTQYF. In DNA form, the CDR3 reads TGTGCCAGCAGCCTCCGGGGCCAAGGGACAGATACGCAGTATTTT.